This record concerns one T cell receptor (beta chain) sequence. The CDR3 consists of 16 residues. After removal of 4 bases from V and 4 bases from J, the junction contained 7 bases not matched to a gene. Germline loops: CDR1 SNHLY, CDR2 FYNNEI. Sequencing was performed with immunoSEQ multiplex PCR; in TCRdb, only in-frame clones are kept and a portion is missing. The data show about 10,000 clones, roughly 88% seen once. This sample was included in a study of control samples from healthy donors and cancer patients. The source is a man in his 60s with colorectal cancer. Sequencing was carried out using PBMCs. V gene TRBV2 combines with J gene TRBJ2-5; 12 positions agree with TRBD2. The chain's CDR3 is CASSASGGADGETQYF. The CDR3 nucleotides read TGTGCCAGCAGTGCTAGCGGGGGGGCCGATGGAGAGACCCAGTACTTC.